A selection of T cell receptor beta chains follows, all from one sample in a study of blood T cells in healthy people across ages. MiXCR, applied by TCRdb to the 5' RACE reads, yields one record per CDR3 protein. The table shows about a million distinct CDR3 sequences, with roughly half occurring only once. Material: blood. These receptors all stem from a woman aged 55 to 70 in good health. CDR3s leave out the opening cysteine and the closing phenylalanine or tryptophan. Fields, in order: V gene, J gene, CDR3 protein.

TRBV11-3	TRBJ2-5	ASSRRVDGEQY
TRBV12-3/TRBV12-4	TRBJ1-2	ASSFMVSSSYGYT
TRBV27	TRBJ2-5	ASSALTPETQY
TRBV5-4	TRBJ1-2	ASSIRTGGLLLYT
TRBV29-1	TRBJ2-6	SANSGPGANVLT
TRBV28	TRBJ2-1	ASRPRGTRLFNEQF
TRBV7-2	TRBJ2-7	ASSRGQTLSHYEQY
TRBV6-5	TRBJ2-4	ASRPLAGGGNIQY
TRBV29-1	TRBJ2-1	SVEDVAGDSYNEQF
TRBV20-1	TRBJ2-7	SASSRLGHEQY
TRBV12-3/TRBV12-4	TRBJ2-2	ASRPGQGAPGELF
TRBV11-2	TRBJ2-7	ASSFLQGTKAYEQY
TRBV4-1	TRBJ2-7	ASSQDQEGNGREQY
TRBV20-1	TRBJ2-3	NAGRPDTQY
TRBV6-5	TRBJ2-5	ASSYFISPEETQY
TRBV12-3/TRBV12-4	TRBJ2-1	ASSPYTEQF
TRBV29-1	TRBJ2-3	SVSTGGTDTQY
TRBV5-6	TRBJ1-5	ASSLAGQGNQPQH
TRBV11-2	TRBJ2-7	ASTQSYYSSYEQY
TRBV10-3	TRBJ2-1	AIGEPGTSVNEQF
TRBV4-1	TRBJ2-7	ASSQKHPSSYEQY
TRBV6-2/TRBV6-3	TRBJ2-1	ASSYQRQGNEQF
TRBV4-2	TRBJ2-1	ASSQDWTGTKETQF
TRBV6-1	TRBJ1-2	ESGSPNYGYT
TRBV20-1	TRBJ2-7	SARGGGSQYEQY
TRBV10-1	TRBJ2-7	ARIVWATYEQY
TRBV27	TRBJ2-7	ASRTNTGWGEQY
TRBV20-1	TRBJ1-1	SASSSANTEAF
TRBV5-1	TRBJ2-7	ASSPVTPREQY
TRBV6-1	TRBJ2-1	ASSGLAGYAGGNEQF
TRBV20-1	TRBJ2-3	SARRRVDADTQY
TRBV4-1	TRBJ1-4	ASGRNRRQATNEKLF
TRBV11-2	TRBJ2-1	ASSSYPQTGEQF
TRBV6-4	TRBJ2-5	ASSPASGRQETQY
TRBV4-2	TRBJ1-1	ASSQVGTGASVDTEAF
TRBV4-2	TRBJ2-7	ASSPSGLTYEQY
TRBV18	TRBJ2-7	VSSPRGQGNYEQY
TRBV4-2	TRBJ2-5	ASSLPRLAETQY
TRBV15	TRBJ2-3	ATSLKQRAGGPDTQY
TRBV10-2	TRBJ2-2	ATRGTGISGELF
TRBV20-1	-	SARIPGLNYNEQY
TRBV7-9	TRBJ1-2	ASSPLGGYYGYT
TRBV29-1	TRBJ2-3	SVGTGVTDTDTQY
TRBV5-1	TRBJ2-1	ASSLEGLVPNEQF
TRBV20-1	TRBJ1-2	SARIPTTANYGYT
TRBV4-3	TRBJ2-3	ASSQRSGTDTQY
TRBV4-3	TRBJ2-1	ASSQGPGGPSEQF
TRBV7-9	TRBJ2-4	ASSLASTKNIQY
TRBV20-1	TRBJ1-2	SAQEAGGSYGYT
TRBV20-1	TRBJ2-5	SAGRTYQETQY
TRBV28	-	ASAPSGSTDYEQY
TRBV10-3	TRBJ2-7	AISGGSGDVYEQY
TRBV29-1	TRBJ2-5	SVRRGSSWEAQY
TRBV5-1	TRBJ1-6	ASSSGTGPYSPLH
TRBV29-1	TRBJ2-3	SVGGGGRTDTQY
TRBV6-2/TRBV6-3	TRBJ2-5	ASSYRSEGTQY
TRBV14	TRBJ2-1	ASSQDRFAGGLYNEQF
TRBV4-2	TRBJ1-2	ASSQIRVEEGYT
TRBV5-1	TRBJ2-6	ASSNTGSGANVLT